The sequence of this TCR beta chain was determined in a study of cytomegalovirus exposure and HLA in healthy donors. About the research overall: A data release that came early held roughly 80 million unique TCRs from HLA-typed donors. Regarding the study as a whole: Trimming of TCR beta V- and J-genes showed a link, identified in a later analysis, to a missense DCLRE1C variant. Researchers catalogued under 200 TCR beta chains as cytomegalovirus-associated.

The V gene end was trimmed by 0 bases and the J gene end by 3 bases; junction bases not matched to a gene: 7. The CDR3 has 16 amino acids. Germline V gene sequence: CDR1 SGHRS, CDR2 YFSETQ. Remarks on this clone: Its antigen is still unknown.

The primer mix had 60 Vbeta and 13 Jbeta primers. Using immunoSEQ multiplex PCR, the repertoire was profiled, and TCRdb retains in-frame clones only, with some absent. The sample lists about 120,000 clones; around three quarters were seen once. Specimen: PBMCs. This chain connects TRBV5-1 to TRBJ2-7; 9 bases map to TRBD2. This TCR was recovered from a woman aged 50 to 60 in good health and CMV-seronegative. DNA for the CDR3: TGCGCCAGCAGCTTGGATAGCGGGAGTGAAAGCTACGAGCAGTACTTC. Its protein product is CASSLDSGSESYEQYF.